This T cell receptor beta chain comes out of a study of blood T cell repertoires in COVID-19. Study as a whole: T cells, B-cell-depleted T cells, or PBMCs supplied cDNA or gDNA.

Germline loops: CDR1 MNHNS, CDR2 SASEGT. V was cut by 3 bases and J by 6 bases, with 12 bases left in between. CDR3 length: 14 amino acids. This table comes from immunoSEQ multiplex PCR, and its TCRdb copy is limited to in-frame clones, with some not included. The sample carries approximately 140,000 clones, about 83% recorded once. The chain carries TRBV6-1 and TRBJ2-1; the D gene is possibly TRBD1 (7 bases). This sequence originates from a woman aged 50 to 65 who had been exposed to COVID-19. What was sequenced was PBMCs or T cells enriched from blood (not recorded which). CDR3 amino acids: CASSEAGGGNEQFF. The CDR3 nucleotides read TGTGCCAGCAGTGAGGCAGGGGGAGGCAATGAGCAGTTCTTC.